This TCR beta chain stems from a study of vaccination and CD4 T cells after COVID-19. Oncomine TCR Beta short-read sequencing was applied to DNA from cultured CD4+ T cells. TCRdb called the PCR reads again in MiXCR, with one record for every CDR3 protein. Found here are over 9,000 distinct CDR3 sequences, about a quarter of them singletons; the top ten hold roughly 12%. The junction had 5 bases not matched to a gene; V was cut back by 6 bases and J by 0 bases. CDR3 length: 15 residues. In germline, CDR1 is MNHNS, CDR2 SASEGT. A note on this clonotype: Its antigen is not known.

Sample treatment: roughly ten-day PBMC culture with coronavirus spike peptide pools or control peptides (ViraFEST assay). At days 3 and 7, half the medium was exchanged for fresh IL-2 medium. The gene calls are TRBV6-1 and TRBJ1-3; TRBD1 matches at 7 bases. The sequencing used CD4+ T cells from blood, cultured in vitro, collected after SARS-CoV-2 vaccination. The sequence derives from a human donor who had recovered from COVID-19. CDR3 residues: CASRRGQPSGNTIYF. The CDR3, as DNA: TGTGCCAGCAGAAGGGGACAGCCCTCTGGAAACACCATATATTTT.